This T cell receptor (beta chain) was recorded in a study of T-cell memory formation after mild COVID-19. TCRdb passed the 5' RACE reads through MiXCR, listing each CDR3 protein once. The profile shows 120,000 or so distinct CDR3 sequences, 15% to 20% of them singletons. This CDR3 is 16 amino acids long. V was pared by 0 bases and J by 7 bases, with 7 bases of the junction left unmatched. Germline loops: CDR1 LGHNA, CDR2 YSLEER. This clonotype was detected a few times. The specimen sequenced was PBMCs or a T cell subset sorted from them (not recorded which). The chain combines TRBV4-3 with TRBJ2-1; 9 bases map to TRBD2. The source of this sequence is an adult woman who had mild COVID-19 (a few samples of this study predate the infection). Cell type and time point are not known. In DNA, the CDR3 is TGCGCCAGCAGCCAAGACCGAGCGGGAGGAATAAATGAGCAGTTCTTC. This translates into CASSQDRAGGINEQFF.